The T cell receptor (beta chain) under discussion was sequenced for a study of T cell changes during pregnancy in multiple sclerosis. Produced via immunoSEQ multiplex PCR; TCRdb's table is partial and in-frame only. Seen here are about 55,000 clones, around 94% observed once, and the top ten hold about 3.5%. This clone occurred once. Germline loops: CDR1 MNHEY, CDR2 SMNVEV (reference sequence). The CDR3 loop spans 16 amino acids. The sequence was obtained from a female donor with multiple sclerosis, enrolled in a pregnancy study. The sequences come from CD8+ T cells from peripheral blood mononuclear cells, collected in the third trimester of pregnancy. J is TRBJ2-5 and V is TRBV27; 7 bases agree with TRBD2. The DNA end lines up better with TRBJ2-7; the J call may be wrong. In DNA, the CDR3 is TGTGCCAGCAGTTTTTACCCCCAGCGGGAAAGCTACGAGCAGTACTTC. Amino acid sequence: CASSFYPQRESYEQYF.